The next 18 T cell receptor beta chains were all read from a single sample in a study of blood T cells in healthy people across ages. Combining a sample-barcoded 5' primer with a J-beta primer mix, a second PCR ran for roughly 7 to 11 cycles. TCRdb ran MiXCR on the 5' RACE reads and lists one entry per CDR3 protein. The sample lists approximately 880,000 distinct CDR3 sequences, roughly 52% occurring once. Sequencing input: blood. These receptor sequences come from a man aged 25-45 years in good health.

In nucleotides, the CDR3 is TGTGCCAGCAGTCCCATCGGGAGCTCCTACGAGCAGTACTTC. This sequence encodes CASSPIGSSYEQYF. The rearrangement uses TRBV6-5 and TRBJ2-7; D may be TRBD2 (6 bases). V was trimmed by 5 bases and J by 0 bases, leaving 11 bases between them. CDR1 MNHEY and CDR2 SVGAGI come from the germline V gene. There are 14 residues in the CDR3.

The chain is built from TRBV18 and TRBJ2-2, with 10 bases matching TRBD1. V was pared by 2 bases and J by 4 bases, with 4 bases of the junction left unmatched. CDR3 length: 16 amino acids. Per the germline V gene, CDR1 is KGHSH and CDR2 is LQKENI. The chain's CDR3 is CASSPGTGALTGELFF. CDR3 DNA sequence: TGTGCCAGCTCACCAGGGACAGGGGCTCTCACCGGGGAGCTGTTTTTT.

The chain uses TRBV7-2 and TRBJ2-7; D gene unclear. The CDR3 is 13 amino acids. CDR1 SGHTA and CDR2 FQGNSA come from the germline V gene. The ends were cut back, 4 bases at V and 6 bases at J, with 13 bases in the middle. CDR3 loop: CASSSQGWSEQYF. As DNA, the CDR3 is TGTGCCAGCAGCTCCCAAGGTTGGAGCGAGCAGTACTTC.

The V call is TRBV10-3, the J call TRBJ2-4; D might be TRBD2 (6 bases). The CDR3 covers 13 residues. V lost 6 bases and J lost 9, with 15 bases in between. Germline-derived CDR1 and CDR2 are ENHRY and SYGVKD. Here the CDR3 DNA reads TGTGCCATCAGCGGGACTCCCGAGAGCATTCAGTACTTC. It codes for CAISGTPESIQYF.

The chain has TRBV7-8 and TRBJ1-2; D gene ambiguous. V was cut by 1 base and J by 4 bases, with 10 bases left in between. The CDR3 has 14 amino acids. Germline values: CDR1 SGHVS, CDR2 FQNEAQ. As DNA, the CDR3 is TGTGCCAGCAGCTTAGACCCTTTTGCCTATGGCTACACCTTC. Its translation: CASSLDPFAYGYTF.

This clonotype was seen just once. One end of the junction is discordant with germline, which a read error may explain. V gene TRBV10-3 combines with J gene TRBJ2-1; 8 positions agree with TRBD1. The CDR3 extends over 15 amino acids. From germline, CDR1 is ENHRY and CDR2 SYGVKD. This CDR3 is CTISEADRAGNEQFF. The CDR3 DNA reads TGTACCATCAGTGAAGCGGACAGGGCGGGAAATGAGCAGTTCTTC.

This chain uses TRBV6-1 with TRBJ2-7, with 9 bases that match TRBD2. CDR1 is MNHNS and CDR2 is SASEGT in the germline V gene. The CDR3 has 18 amino acids. The V segment lost 5 bases and the J segment 4 bases; nucleotides outside the gene matches: 18. DNA of the CDR3: TGTGCCAGCAGTCTCACCGGGGGTAGCGGGGGACTACCTTACGAGCAGTACTTC. Encoded protein: CASSLTGGSGGLPYEQYF.

Remarks on this clonotype: An end of the junction differs from the germline gene, which may be a read error. The chain combines TRBV3-1 with TRBJ2-4; 7 bases agree with TRBD1. The CDR3 runs 15 residues. CDR1 is LGHDT, CDR2 YNNKEL, per germline (reference sequence). CDR3 sequence: CASGQAQGDKNIQYF. The CDR3, as DNA: TGTGCCAGCGGCCAAGCGCAGGGGGACAAAAACATTCAGTACTTC.

The genes are TRBV27 and TRBJ2-2; D ambiguous. The germline V gene encodes CDR1 MNHEY and CDR2 SMNVEV (reference sequence). The V end lost 8 bases, the J end lost 7 bases, and 11 bases lay between the germline ends. The length of the CDR3 is 12 residues. The CDR3 here is CASALGIGELFF. In DNA form, the CDR3 reads TGTGCCAGCGCACTTGGCATCGGGGAGCTGTTTTTT.

CDR3 in DNA: TGTGCCAGCAGATCAGGGTTAACAAATACGCAGTATTTT. Translated, it gives CASRSGLTNTQYF. The rearrangement joins TRBV6-5 to TRBJ2-3; tentatively, D is TRBD1 (5 bases). The V end lost 6 bases, the J end lost 7 bases, and 14 bases lay between the germline ends. The CDR3 contains 13 residues. CDR1 and CDR2 from the germline V gene are MNHEY and SVGAGI.

The chain carries TRBV11-3 and TRBJ2-5; TRBD2 matches 11 bases. Germline V gene sequence: CDR1 SGHNT, CDR2 YENEEA. This CDR3 spans 17 amino acids. V was clipped by 1 base and J by 11 bases; unmatched bases: 15. The CDR3 coding sequence is TGTGCCAGCAGCTTAGCTAAAACTAGCGGGGGCTCCAATGAGCAGTACTTC. This sequence encodes CASSLAKTSGGSNEQYF.

The chain uses TRBV29-1 and TRBJ2-3; D not certain. Germline values: CDR1 SQVTM, CDR2 ANQGSEA. The CDR3 sequence is 12 residues long. With 2 bases removed from V and 4 bases from J, the gap between germline ends came to 7 bases. CDR3 protein: CSVEIGADTQYF. CDR3 in DNA: TGCAGCGTTGAAATCGGCGCAGATACGCAGTATTTT.

This clonotype was counted ten times or more. This chain links TRBV6-5 with TRBJ2-3; D is unresolved. This CDR3 spans 12 amino acids. The germline V and J ends were trimmed by 6 bases and 1 base, with 5 bases remaining between them. Germline assignment: CDR1 MNHEY and CDR2 SVGAGI. The DNA of the CDR3 is TGTGCCAGCAGGAGAGGCACAGATACGCAGTATTTT. Translation gives CASRRGTDTQYF.

This clonotype was seen a handful of times. The rearrangement joins TRBV6-6 to TRBJ2-7; TRBD1 agrees at 7 bases. The junction had 8 bases not matched to a gene; V was cut back by 10 bases and J by 2 bases. This CDR3 spans 13 amino acids. Germline loops: CDR1 MNHNY, CDR2 SVGAGI (reference sequence). The CDR3, as DNA: TGTGCCACCAAGACAGGGAACGCCTACGAGCAGTACTTC. Amino acids: CATKTGNAYEQYF.

The chain uses TRBV6-6 and TRBJ1-2; D remains ambiguous. Per germline, CDR1 MNHNY and CDR2 SVGAGI (reference sequence). Deletions cut 2 bases from V and 3 bases from J, with 10 bases between. This CDR3 is built from 14 residues. CDR3 nucleotides: TGTGCCAGCAGTTACAAGGATTCCGACTATGGCTACACCTTC. Translation: CASSYKDSDYGYTF.

The rearrangement links TRBV6-6 to TRBJ2-5; 8 bases are a match to TRBD1. The CDR3 length is 14 residues. Germline trimming cut 4 bases from V and 5 bases from J; bases unmatched to any gene: 6. In germline, CDR1 is MNHNY, CDR2 SVGAGI (reference sequence). The CDR3 DNA follows: TGTGCCAGCAGTTTTCCGGACAGGGTCGAGACCCAGTACTTC. Translated: CASSFPDRVETQYF.

The chain joins TRBV7-8 to TRBJ2-3, with D possibly being TRBD2 (7 bases). There are 16 residues in the CDR3. Germline assignment: CDR1 SGHVS and CDR2 FQNEAQ. V lost 4 bases, J lost 4 bases, and 18 bases lay in between. CDR3 bases: TGTGCCAGCAGCTCTTGGGCGGGGAGGGGGGCAGATACGCAGTATTTT. It yields the protein CASSSWAGRGADTQYF. The full variable domain, completed using reference TRBV7-8 and TRBJ2-3, is GAGVSQSPRYKVAKRGQDVALRCDPISGHVSLFWYQQALGQGPEFLTYFQNEAQLDKSGLPSDRFFAERPEGSVSTLKIQRTQQEDSAVYLCASSSWAGRGADTQYFGPGTRLTVL.

This clonotype was seen a few times. The rearrangement uses TRBV24-1 and TRBJ2-3; D ambiguous. CDR1 is KGHDR and CDR2 is SFDVKD in the germline V gene. The CDR3 spans 15 residues. Trimming took off 3 bases at V and 2 bases at J, with 11 bases between the two ends. The CDR3 coding sequence is TGTGCCACCAGTGATCCCATGACGTACACAGATACGCAGTATTTT. Translated: CATSDPMTYTDTQYF.